Below are 27 T cell receptor beta chains sequenced from a single sample in a study of T cells after yellow fever vaccination. TCRdb re-called the 5' RACE reads with MiXCR, one entry per CDR3 protein. The repertoire holds approximately 300,000 distinct CDR3 sequences, 8.7% seen once, with 15% to 20% in the top ten. The sample here was PBMCs, taken on the day of the first yellow fever vaccination. Receptors were obtained from a man between 18 and 29 years old who received the YFV17D yellow fever vaccine.

This clonotype was picked up a small number of times. This rearrangement joins TRBV27 to TRBJ2-7; no definite D call. Germline CDR1 MNHEY, CDR2 SMNVEV (reference sequence). V gave up 3 bases and J gave up 3 bases, with 9 bases separating them. CDR3 length: 13 amino acids. The CDR3 sequence is CASSFGQHYEQYF. In DNA form, the CDR3 reads TGTGCCAGCAGTTTTGGGCAGCACTACGAGCAGTACTTC.

J is TRBJ2-3 and V is TRBV5-1; 8 bases agree with TRBD2. The CDR3 covers 15 residues. V dropped 3 bases and J dropped 1; count of bases not matched to a gene: 4. Germline V lookup: CDR1 SGHRS, CDR2 YFSETQ. The CDR3 nucleotides read TGCGCCAGCAGCTCCCAAGCGGGGGGCACAGATACGCAGTATTTT. Protein sequence: CASSSQAGGTDTQYF.

The J gene is TRBJ2-3, the V gene TRBV2; perhaps TRBD1 as D (6 bases). The CDR3 is 16 residues long. From germline, CDR1 is SNHLY and CDR2 FYNNEI. Trimming took off 0 bases at V and 8 bases at J, with 18 bases between the two ends. In nucleotides, the CDR3 is TGTGCCAGCAGTGAAGCGAGGGCGGACAGCCGGGGTACGCAGTATTTT. This codes for CASSEARADSRGTQYF.

This clonotype occurred a few times. The rearrangement links TRBV7-9 to TRBJ2-1; 7 bases line up with TRBD2. There are 15 residues in the CDR3. Unmatched junction bases numbered 8, after V lost 7 bases and J lost 2 bases. The germline V gene encodes CDR1 SEHNR and CDR2 FQNEAQ (reference sequence). The CDR3: CASTKSTSAYNEQFF. The CDR3 bases are TGTGCCAGCACAAAGAGCACTAGCGCCTACAATGAGCAGTTCTTC.

The chain is built from TRBV4-3 and TRBJ2-7; tentative D call: TRBD1 (6 bases). The CDR3 consists of 14 residues. Germline V gene sequence: CDR1 LGHNA, CDR2 YSLEER. V gave up 2 bases and J gave up 5 bases, with 13 bases separating them. The CDR3 sequence is CASSQTQGWNEQYF. Here the CDR3 DNA reads TGCGCCAGCAGCCAAACTCAGGGGTGGAACGAGCAGTACTTC.

The chain has TRBV4-1 and TRBJ2-3; maybe TRBD1 (6 bases). The CDR3 is 20 amino acids. The germline V gene encodes CDR1 MGHRA and CDR2 YSYEKL. Between the trimmed V and J ends, which lost 1 base and 0 bases, there was a span of 23 bases. The DNA of the CDR3 is TGCGCCAGCAGCCAAGCCTTGCCCATTGTGGGGGCGCATAGCACAGATACGCAGTATTTT. Translated, it gives CASSQALPIVGAHSTDTQYF.

Remarks on this clonotype: The limits of the CDR3 on the DNA are not certain, so only TCRdb's listed CDR3 is given. The chain uses TRBV9 and TRBJ2-3; TRBD2 is the table's D call and was not checked against the DNA. Inclusive of both ends, the CDR3 amounts to 19 amino acids. Germline assignment: CDR1 SGDLS and CDR2 YYNGEE. The CDR3 here is CASSATFGSSGGVTDTQYF.

In its sample, this clonotype was seen a few times. The rearrangement links TRBV12-3 or TRBV12-4 to TRBJ2-1, with 7 nucleotides matching TRBD2. V was clipped by 10 bases and J by 2 bases; unmatched bases: 8. This CDR3 spans 14 amino acids. CDR3 DNA: TGTGCCACCCTAGGTGGGGGGGCCTACAATGAGCAGTTCTTC. It specifies CATLGGGAYNEQFF.

This clonotype occurred many times. The chain is built from TRBV20-1 and TRBJ1-3; D remains unclear. V was shortened by 3 bases and J by 1 base, with 13 bases between the two germline ends. CDR1 is DFQATT, CDR2 SNEGSKA, per germline (reference sequence). The CDR3 sequence is 15 residues long. CDR3 loop: CSARPRAVSGNTIYF. The CDR3 nucleotides are TGCAGTGCTAGGCCCCGGGCGGTTTCTGGAAACACCATATATTTT.

J is TRBJ2-2 and V is TRBV11-2, with D possibly being TRBD2 (6 bases). Trimming shortened V by 5 bases and J by 6 bases, and 13 bases separated the two germline ends. Germline V gene data show CDR1 as SGHAT and CDR2 as FQNNGV. The CDR3 covers 14 residues. The CDR3 DNA sequence: TGTGCCAGCAGCACGACGGCGGGATCCGGGGAGCTGTTTTTT. Translated, it gives CASSTTAGSGELFF.

A few counts support this clonotype. V usage is TRBV5-6 and J usage is TRBJ2-5; D possibly uses TRBD1 or TRBD2 (5 bases each). CDR3 size: 14 residues. Germline V gene data show CDR1 as SGHDT and CDR2 as YYEEEE. Trimming shortened V by 1 base and J by 4 bases, and 11 bases separated the two germline ends. The CDR3 sequence: CASSLWGSLETQYF. CDR3 nucleotide sequence: TGTGCCAGCAGCTTGTGGGGGTCTCTAGAGACCCAGTACTTC. Full variable domain (missing parts from reference TRBV5-6 and TRBJ2-5): DAGVTQSPTHLIKTRGQQVTLRCSPKSGHDTVSWYQQALGQGPQFIFQYYEEEERQRGNFPDRFSGHQFPNYSSELNVNALLLGDSALYLCASSLWGSLETQYFGPGTRLLVL.

The V and J genes are TRBV12-3 or TRBV12-4 and TRBJ2-1, with TRBD2 matching over 9 bases. V shed 6 bases and J 10 bases; nucleotides not matched to a gene: 13. The CDR3 is made up of 15 amino acids. The CDR3 sequence: CASRTGTSPVWEQFF. DNA of the CDR3: TGTGCCAGCAGAACCGGGACTAGCCCGGTTTGGGAGCAGTTCTTC.

This clonotype has more than one count but fewer than ten. The chain employs TRBV5-6 and TRBJ2-5, with a possible D match to TRBD2 (5 bases). Germline CDR1 SGHDT, CDR2 YYEEEE. This CDR3 region has 12 residues. Trimming cost V 5 bases and J 5 bases, with 10 bases left between them. The CDR3 DNA follows: TGTGCCAGCAGGCTAGGGAGTGAGACCCAGTACTTC. This gives the protein CASRLGSETQYF.

This clonotype was counted a single time. The CDR3 reads CSVVGDTQYF. The CDR3 nucleotides read TGCAGCGTTGTTGGAGATACGCAGTATTTT. V gene TRBV29-1 combines with J gene TRBJ2-3; the D is unclear. Looked up from germline, CDR1 is SQVTM and CDR2 is ANQGSEA. The CDR3 sequence is 10 residues long. V was clipped by 4 bases and J by 5 bases, with 4 bases between them.

The chain carries TRBV4-1 and TRBJ1-5, with a possible D match to TRBD1 (5 bases). CDR3 length: 15 residues. The V gene lost 0 bases and the J gene lost 5 bases, with 11 bases spanning the gap. Germline V CDR1 and CDR2: MGHRA, YSYEKL. The CDR3 DNA reads as TGCGCCAGCAGCCAAGAGACAGCAGGCGATCAGCCCCAGCATTTT. It specifies CASSQETAGDQPQHF.

This clonotype showed up just a few times. The J gene is TRBJ1-2, the V gene TRBV12-3 or TRBV12-4, with D maybe TRBD1 (6 bases). V lost 1 base to trimming and J lost 9 bases, with 15 bases between them. The CDR3 has 14 amino acids. The CDR3 DNA reads TGTGCCAGCAGTTTAGAGGGGGGCGGCGGTCGCTACACCTTC. This translates into CASSLEGGGGRYTF.

A few counts support this clonotype. This chain joins TRBV4-3 and TRBJ2-7; 7 positions match TRBD1. The J segment lost 4 bases and the V segment lost 0 bases, leaving 6 bases of the junction unmatched. The germline V gene encodes CDR1 LGHNA and CDR2 YSLEER. CDR3 length equals 15 residues. CDR3 sequence reads: CASSQDRPGGYEQYF. The CDR3 DNA sequence: TGCGCCAGCAGCCAAGATAGGCCAGGGGGTTACGAGCAGTACTTC.

This clonotype occurred a few times. This rearrangement joins TRBV7-3 to TRBJ2-1, with 7 bases aligning to TRBD2. Trimming cost V 6 bases and J 0 bases; bases outside gene matches: 8. This CDR3 is built from 16 residues. In germline, CDR1 is SGHTA, CDR2 FQGTGA. CDR3 residues: CASSRSGPSSYNEQFF. The CDR3 DNA reads TGTGCCAGCAGTCGTAGCGGGCCGAGCTCCTACAATGAGCAGTTCTTC.

This clonotype was seen more than once but under ten times. This rearrangement joins TRBV20-1 to TRBJ2-4, with 8 bases fitting TRBD1. Germline loops: CDR1 DFQATT, CDR2 SNEGSKA (reference sequence). This CDR3 has 14 residues. V was clipped by 6 bases and J by 0 bases; unmatched bases: 4. The CDR3 protein is CSALDRVAKNIQYF. In DNA, the CDR3 is TGCAGTGCCCTGGACAGGGTAGCCAAAAACATTCAGTACTTC.

Ten or more counts support this clonotype. The chain recombines TRBV5-1 with TRBJ2-7; D is unclear. V lost 0 bases, J lost 2 bases, and 6 bases lay in between. Germline V lookup: CDR1 SGHRS, CDR2 YFSETQ. The CDR3 has 13 amino acids. The CDR3 here is CASSLEGTYEQYF. In DNA, the CDR3 is TGCGCCAGCAGCTTGGAGGGAACCTACGAGCAGTACTTC.

The chain joins TRBV9 to TRBJ1-2; D not resolved. The ends were cut back, 0 bases at V and 5 bases at J, with 14 bases in the middle. Germline loops: CDR1 SGDLS, CDR2 YYNGEE. The CDR3 loop spans 15 amino acids. The DNA for the CDR3 is TGTGCCAGCAGCGTAGCGACCCCTGGTAGATATGGCTACACCTTC. This gives the protein CASSVATPGRYGYTF.

This clonotype has only a few counts. The chain couples TRBV24-1 to TRBJ2-3, with D unresolved. Germline values: CDR1 KGHDR, CDR2 SFDVKD. The CDR3 is made up of 13 amino acids. The V gene lost 4 bases and the J gene lost 3 bases, with 7 bases spanning the gap. CDR3 protein: CATSEGWTDTQYF. The DNA of the CDR3 is TGTGCCACCAGTGAAGGGTGGACAGATACGCAGTATTTT.

The table lists this clonotype with a few counts. This rearrangement joins TRBV5-5 to TRBJ1-5; perhaps TRBD1 as D (5 bases). CDR3 size: 14 residues. The V end lost 4 bases, the J end lost 2 bases, and 10 bases lay between the germline ends. From germline, CDR1 is SGHKS and CDR2 YYEKEE (reference sequence). CDR3 DNA: TGTGCCAGCAGCCTGGACATGCGCAATCAGCCCCAGCATTTT. It yields the protein CASSLDMRNQPQHF.

In nucleotides, the CDR3 is TGTGCCAGCAGTTTTACTAGCGGGGGGGTCGAGGCGCAGTATTTT. Translating gives CASSFTSGGVEAQYF. This chain links TRBV12-3 or TRBV12-4 with TRBJ2-3; TRBD2 matches at 13 bases. V gave up 3 bases and J gave up 10 bases; unmatched junction bases: 7. The CDR3 runs to 15 residues.

This clonotype was counted at least ten times. The rearrangement uses TRBV5-1 and TRBJ2-1; 9 bases fit TRBD2. Germline lookup yields CDR1 SGHRS and CDR2 YFSETQ. CDR3 length: 14 residues. The trim removed 1 base at V and 11 bases at J, leaving 7 bases unmatched. CDR3 DNA: TGCGCCAGCAGCTTGACGGCTAGCGGGGCCCAGCAGTTCTTC. It is translated as CASSLTASGAQQFF.

This clonotype turned up a few times. This chain joins TRBV7-3 and TRBJ2-6; no definite D call. CDR1 and CDR2 (germline): SGHTA, FQGTGA. This CDR3 spans 13 amino acids. V was clipped by 8 bases and J by 2 bases, with 7 bases between them. The CDR3 loop reads CASGRPGANVLTF. CDR3 nucleotides: TGTGCCAGCGGACGTCCTGGGGCCAACGTCCTGACTTTC.

The chain combines TRBV3-1 with TRBJ2-1; 12 bases map to TRBD2. Germline loops: CDR1 LGHDT, CDR2 YNNKEL (reference sequence). CDR3 length: 20 amino acids. V trimming: 10 bases; J trimming: 0 bases; junction bases outside the gene matches: 19. The CDR3 region is CATSAVLAGGTESSYNEQFF. In DNA form, the CDR3 reads TGTGCCACCTCCGCCGTACTAGCGGGGGGCACAGAGAGCTCCTACAATGAGCAGTTCTTC.